These T cell receptor beta chains were read from a single sample in a study of response to subunit inactivated influenza vaccine. TCRdb redid the calling of the RT-PCR reads with MiXCR, one entry per CDR3 protein. Of hundreds of thousands of distinct CDR3 sequences detected, more than 11% appear once; the ten largest clones hold 5.5% to 7%. Sequenced material: PBMCs from blood, taken around 15 days before vaccination. The receptors derive from a man aged 45-60 years who received an inactivated influenza vaccine. The CDR3 runs from the conserved cysteine through the conserved F or W. A D gene is named only where the DNA matches it firmly. Size values are once, few and many counts, or a class for expanded clones, and some rows have none.

DNA	CDR3	size	D	V	J
TGTGCCAGCAGTGTAGGGGAGGGCCACGGTGAGCAGTTCTTC	CASSVGEGHGEQFF	-	TRBD2	TRBV2	TRBJ2-1
TGTGCCAGCAGCTCCGGGACTAGCTTTTCATACAATGAGCAGTTCTTC	CASSSGTSFSYNEQFF	-	TRBD2	TRBV5-6	TRBJ2-1
TGTGCCAGCAGTTTATTGGGGCAGCAGTACTTC	CASSLLGQQYF	many	-	TRBV28	TRBJ2-7
TGCGCCAGCAGCTTGTTTTCTAGCGGGAGAGGGGATGAGCAGTTCTTC	CASSLFSSGRGDEQFF	-	TRBD2	TRBV5-1	TRBJ2-1
TGTGCCAGCAGTTTCCTCGCTGGTACGGGATCCACAGATACGCAGTATTTT	CASSFLAGTGSTDTQYF	-	-	TRBV27	TRBJ2-3
TGTGCCAGCAGCTTAGCTTTCCACGAGCAGTACTTC	CASSLAFHEQYF	few	-	TRBV7-9	TRBJ2-7
TGCGCCAGCAGCGCCCAGGGATATGAGCAGTTCTTC	CASSAQGYEQFF	once	-	TRBV5-1	TRBJ2-1
TGTGCCAGCAGTTTAGCGTATACCGGGACAGGGGCAGGGGAGCAGTTCTTC	CASSLAYTGTGAGEQFF	few	TRBD1	TRBV27	TRBJ2-1
TGCAGTGCTAGATGGCGGAGGCCCCTCTACAATGAGCAGTTCTTC	CSARWRRPLYNEQFF	-	-	TRBV20-1	TRBJ2-1
TGTGCCAGCAGTGCACCGGGACAGGTTAACTCCTACGAGCAGTACTTC	CASSAPGQVNSYEQYF	few	TRBD1	TRBV28	TRBJ2-7
TGTGCCAGCCGTAACTTAGCCTCCCCCCTCTACGAGCAGTACTTC	CASRNLASPLYEQYF	-	-	TRBV12-3/TRBV12-4	TRBJ2-7
TGTGCCAGCAGCCAAGATTGGTTCGGGGTCACCGGGGAGCTGTTTTTT	CASSQDWFGVTGELFF	-	-	TRBV3-1	TRBJ2-2
TGTGCCAGCAGTGAATTTAGGGGGAAGAATGAGCAGTTCTTC	CASSEFRGKNEQFF	-	-	TRBV2	TRBJ2-1
TGTGCCAGCTCACCCGTGGCGGGGGCCACGGAGACCCAGTACTTC	CASSPVAGATETQYF	-	-	TRBV18	TRBJ2-5
TGCAGTGCTAGTGAGGGTGGGTTAGATACGCAGTATTTT	CSASEGGLDTQYF	-	-	TRBV20-1	TRBJ2-3
TGTGCCAGCAGATGGGACAGAATGAACACTGAAGCTTTCTTT	CASRWDRMNTEAFF	many	TRBD1	TRBV6-1	TRBJ1-1
TGTGCCAGCAGTTTCTCTCGGACAGGGTTATCCGGGGAGCTGTTTTTT	CASSFSRTGLSGELFF	-	TRBD1	TRBV27	TRBJ2-2
TGCGCCAGCAGCCAAGTTGGGACGGCTACCTACAATGAGCAGTTCTTC	CASSQVGTATYNEQFF	-	-	TRBV4-1	TRBJ2-1
TGCAGTGCTACGGACGGAGCTGGCTACACCTTC	CSATDGAGYTF	many	-	TRBV20-1	TRBJ1-2
TGTGCCAGCAGCTTTGAGCGGGAGCAGGAGAAGTTCTTC	CASSFEREQEKFF	few	TRBD2	TRBV7-3	TRBJ2-1
TGTGCCAGCAGCCAAGGCACCTGGAACACTGAAGCTTTCTTT	CASSQGTWNTEAFF	-	-	TRBV3-1	TRBJ1-1
TGTGCCAGCAGCCCGCTCTACAGGGACCGAAGCTCTGGGGCCAACGTCCTGACTTTC	CASSPLYRDRSSGANVLTF	few	-	TRBV11-2	TRBJ2-6
TGCAGCGTTGGTCCCGGGATGGACATGAACACTGAAGCTTTCTTT	CSVGPGMDMNTEAFF	-	-	TRBV29-1	TRBJ1-1
TGTGCCAGCAGCCAATCGACTAGCCGAAACTACGAGCAGTACTTC	CASSQSTSRNYEQYF	-	TRBD2	TRBV4-2	TRBJ2-7
TGTGCCAGCAGGTCGGGGAGCACTGAAGCTTTCTTT	CASRSGSTEAFF	few	-	TRBV2	TRBJ1-1
TGTGCCAGCAGTTACCAATGGACAGGCCATTTCGGGCACAGGGCCGAGCAGTACTTC	CASSYQWTGHFGHRAEQYF	few	TRBD1	TRBV6-2/TRBV6-3	TRBJ2-7
TGTGCCAGCAGCTTCCCCAGGGGCGTCGCTGAAAAACTGTTTTTT	CASSFPRGVAEKLFF	many	-	TRBV5-6	TRBJ1-4
TGTGCCAGCAGTTACTGGGCGGATGGTTCGGCTGGTGAGCAGTTCTTC	CASSYWADGSAGEQFF	-	-	TRBV6-5	TRBJ2-1
TGTGCCAGCAGCCCAGTGGGTTCGGTAGGCTACAATGAGCAGTTCTTC	CASSPVGSVGYNEQFF	-	-	TRBV28	TRBJ2-1
TGTGCCACCAGCAGAAGACAGGGGTCAGGGGAGACCCAGTACTTC	CATSRRQGSGETQYF	many	TRBD1	TRBV15	TRBJ2-5
TGCGCCAGCAGAAGTGGGAACACTGAAGCTTTCTTT	CASRSGNTEAFF	many	-	TRBV5-1	TRBJ1-1
TGTGCCAGCAGACCCGGGACGTGGGGCATGAACACTGAAGCTTTCTTT	CASRPGTWGMNTEAFF	-	-	TRBV2	TRBJ1-1
TGCGCCAGCAGCTTGGCCTGGGACAGCATCCAGTACTTC	CASSLAWDSIQYF	-	TRBD1	TRBV5-1	TRBJ2-5
TGTGCCAGCAGCTTAGTACTAGCGGGAGAGGGGACGCAGTATTTT	CASSLVLAGEGTQYF	many	TRBD2	TRBV7-2	TRBJ2-3
TGTGCCAGCAGTTACTCGCTAGCGGGGGGGAAAGAGACCCAGTACTTC	CASSYSLAGGKETQYF	few	TRBD2	TRBV6-5	TRBJ2-5
TGTGCCAGCAAAGGGACATTTGACACTGAAGCTTTCTTT	CASKGTFDTEAFF	-	-	TRBV7-9	TRBJ1-1
TGTGCCAGCAGTTTTATGGGGGATTCCTACGAGCAGTACTTC	CASSFMGDSYEQYF	-	-	TRBV28	TRBJ2-7
TGTGCCTTTTCAAGGGCGCCTGGCACTGAAGCTTTCTTT	CAFSRAPGTEAFF	-	-	TRBV30	TRBJ1-1
TGCAGCGTTGAAGTCGTCCCCGGGGAGACCCAGTACTTC	CSVEVVPGETQYF	many	-	TRBV29-1	TRBJ2-5
TGTGCCAGCAAGGGGGTAATGAACACTGAAGCTTTCTTT	CASKGVMNTEAFF	few	-	TRBV27	TRBJ1-1
TGTGCCAGCAGCTTAGGCAGGGCCACTGAAGCTTTCTTT	CASSLGRATEAFF	many	-	TRBV7-3	TRBJ1-1
TGTGCCAGCAGATCGGGCCAGGAGACCGGGGAGCTGTTTTTT	CASRSGQETGELFF	-	-	TRBV9	TRBJ2-2